This T cell receptor (beta chain) was obtained from a study of beta chain features in type 1 diabetes. Expressed TCRB transcripts were sequenced because the isolated RNA had all been reverse transcribed beforehand. Using immunoSEQ multiplex PCR, the repertoire was profiled, and TCRdb retains in-frame clones only, with some absent. The sample has almost 350,000 clones; approximately 10% are singletons. About this clone itself: Its antigen is unidentified.

Broader study findings: Compared to healthy donors, patients appeared to have naive, central memory and Treg TCRB repertoires that were more alike. TCRB CDR3 length was moderately but significantly reduced in all four CD4+ subsets of Type 1 diabetes patients.

The receptor was derived from a man between 25 and 39 years old with type 1 diabetes. The sample was central memory CD4+ T cells from blood.

The CDR3 region is CASSLSGRDTQYF. CDR3 nucleotides: TGTGCCAGCAGCTTAAGCGGGAGGGATACGCAGTATTTT. This chain uses TRBV7-9 with TRBJ2-3; TRBD2 aligns across 9 bases. In germline, CDR1 is SEHNR, CDR2 FQNEAQ (reference sequence). Trimming at V came to 2 bases and at J to 6 bases, leaving 0 bases not matched to a gene. There are 13 residues in the CDR3.